The rows below give T cell receptor beta chains drawn from one sample of a study of OX40 agonist ivuxolimab in advanced cancers. This table comes from immunoSEQ multiplex PCR, and its TCRdb copy is limited to in-frame clones, with some not included. This sample has more than 50,000 clones, with about 83% found just once. The sequencing here drew on CD4+ or CD8+ T cells sorted from blood, taken in a trial of the OX40 agonist ivuxolimab. All receptors derive from an adult with an advanced solid tumor such as melanoma, head and neck, liver or kidney cancer. The CDR3 runs from the conserved cysteine through the conserved F or W. D genes are given only for firm matches. Expanded clones are given a class, and other clones once, few, many or no size at all.

d_gene,v_gene,abundance,j_gene,CDR3aa,CDR3nt
TRBD1,TRBV6-5,NA,TRBJ2-1,CASSLGQGNEQFF,TGTGCCAGCAGCTTGGGACAGGGAAATGAGCAGTTCTTC
NA,TRBV6-5,NA,TRBJ2-3,CASSYTGPGSADTQYF,TGTGCCAGCAGTTACACCGGACCCGGGTCGGCAGATACGCAGTATTTT
NA,TRBV5-4,NA,TRBJ2-1,CASSFSLHEQFF,TGTGCCAGCAGCTTTTCCCTCCATGAGCAGTTCTTC
NA,TRBV7-9,NA,TRBJ1-5,CASSPPGQQPQHF,TGTGCCAGCAGCCCCCCGGGGCAACAGCCCCAGCATTTT
TRBD2,TRBV19,NA,TRBJ2-7,CASSMSSGGLSSYEQYF,TGTGCCAGTAGTATGTCTAGCGGGGGCCTAAGCTCCTACGAGCAGTACTTC
NA,TRBV7-9,once,TRBJ2-2,CASSLLGADTGELFF,TGTGCCAGCAGCTTATTGGGGGCCGACACCGGGGAGCTGTTTTTT
NA,TRBV19,NA,TRBJ2-7,CASSIRGGNSYEQYF,TGTGCCAGTAGTATACGTGGAGGGAACTCCTACGAGCAGTACTTC
NA,TRBV6-4,NA,TRBJ2-3,CASSDLFGGSDTQYF,TGTGCCAGCAGTGACCTGTTTGGGGGTTCAGATACGCAGTATTTT
NA,TRBV7-9,NA,TRBJ1-4,CASSFGNSTNEKLFF,TGTGCCAGCAGCTTTGGCAACTCAACTAATGAAAAACTGTTTTTT
NA,TRBV5-1,NA,TRBJ2-3,CASSLSTDTQYF,TGCGCCAGCAGCCTAAGTACAGATACGCAGTATTTT
NA,TRBV6-5,NA,TRBJ1-5,CASSYDAGEPQHF,TGTGCCAGCAGTTACGATGCGGGGGAGCCCCAGCATTTT
NA,TRBV21-1,NA,TRBJ2-5,CASSSMVPRAETQYF,TGTGCCAGCAGCAGTATGGTCCCCCGGGCTGAGACCCAGTACTTC
NA,TRBV7-2,NA,TRBJ2-7,CASRPESYEQYF,TGTGCCAGCAGACCGGAGAGCTACGAGCAGTACTTC
NA,TRBV6-1,NA,TRBJ2-7,CASSEGPATASSSYEQYF,TGTGCCAGCAGTGAAGGGCCTGCGACAGCGAGTAGCTCCTACGAGCAGTACTTC
NA,TRBV28,once,TRBJ1-5,CASSTYIRNQPQHF,TGTGCCAGCAGCACCTACATCCGCAATCAGCCCCAGCATTTT
TRBD1,TRBV13,NA,TRBJ2-1,CASSRTGGDEQFF,TGTGCCAGCAGCCGGACAGGGGGCGATGAGCAGTTCTTC
NA,TRBV9,medium-sized,TRBJ2-5,CASSVVPTGRETQYF,TGTGCCAGCAGCGTAGTCCCGACAGGGAGGGAGACCCAGTACTTC
NA,TRBV2,NA,TRBJ1-1,CASSDLGVMNTEAFF,TGTGCCAGCAGTGATTTGGGCGTAATGAACACTGAAGCTTTCTTT
NA,TRBV28,medium-sized,TRBJ1-5,CASSRAPLGKGQPQHF,TGTGCCAGCAGTCGCGCCCCTTTGGGGAAGGGCCAGCCCCAGCATTTT
TRBD1,TRBV14,NA,TRBJ1-6,CASSHLGQGGNSPLHF,TGTGCCAGCAGCCACCTCGGACAGGGAGGTAATTCACCCCTCCACTTT
NA,TRBV5-1,NA,TRBJ2-7,CASSIGQLLTTYGQYF,TGCGCCAGCAGCATAGGACAGCTCCTTACCACCTACGGGCAGTACTTC
NA,TRBV5-1,NA,TRBJ2-7,CASSLRQQIEAYEQYF,TGCGCCAGCAGCTTAAGACAGCAAATAGAGGCCTACGAGCAGTACTTC
TRBD1,TRBV7-8,NA,TRBJ1-2,CASSYGQAGSVYTF,TGTGCCAGCAGCTATGGACAGGCGGGGAGCGTCTACACCTTC
TRBD1,TRBV18,NA,TRBJ2-7,CASSSYRGRSYEQYF,TGTGCCAGCTCGTCCTACAGGGGAAGATCCTACGAGCAGTACTTC
NA,TRBV5-8,NA,TRBJ1-1,CASSLGLRTWAFF,TGTGCCAGCAGCTTAGGATTAAGGACTTGGGCTTTCTTT
NA,TRBV30,few,TRBJ1-2,CAWSVRTRSGYTF,TGTGCCTGGAGTGTACGCACCCGGAGCGGCTACACCTTC
NA,TRBV6-6,NA,TRBJ1-1,CASSYGPDTEAFF,TGTGCCAGCAGTTACGGGCCCGACACTGAAGCTTTCTTT
TRBD1,TRBV19,once,TRBJ1-2,CASSTRDRVDYTF,TGTGCCAGTAGCACCCGGGACAGGGTTGACTACACCTTC
NA,TRBV10-3,NA,TRBJ1-5,CAISDRDGEKPQHF,TGTGCCATCAGTGACCGGGACGGTGAAAAGCCCCAGCATTTT
TRBD1,TRBV5-8,NA,TRBJ2-5,CASSLVTGDNRETQYF,TGTGCCAGCAGCTTGGTAACAGGGGACAATCGGGAGACCCAGTACTTC
NA,TRBV19,NA,TRBJ2-5,CASSRSTQETQYF,TGTGCCAGTAGTCGTTCTACTCAAGAGACCCAGTACTTC
TRBD1,TRBV28,NA,TRBJ1-5,CASRDPGTGAAQPQHF,TGTGCCAGCAGGGATCCCGGGACAGGGGCGGCTCAGCCCCAGCATTTT
TRBD1,TRBV4-2,NA,TRBJ2-6,CASSQEETGVAGANVLTF,TGTGCCAGCAGCCAAGAGGAAACAGGGGTTGCTGGGGCCAACGTCCTGACTTTC
NA,TRBV6-5,once,TRBJ1-4,CASSPGTTNEKLFF,TGTGCCAGCAGTCCCGGGACCACTAATGAAAAACTGTTTTTT
TRBD1,TRBV28,NA,TRBJ2-7,CASSPLGDRGYEQYF,TGTGCCAGCAGCCCACTCGGGGACAGGGGCTACGAGCAGTACTTC
NA,TRBV19,NA,TRBJ2-3,CASSTAHRDPGTQYF,TGTGCCAGTAGTACTGCTCACCGGGACCCAGGGACGCAGTATTTT
NA,TRBV9,few,TRBJ1-3,CASSVGQGDDTIYF,TGTGCCAGCAGCGTAGGTCAGGGTGATGACACCATATATTTT
NA,TRBV19,NA,TRBJ1-5,CATTRTASNQPQHF,TGTGCCACCACCAGGACAGCTAGCAATCAGCCCCAGCATTTT
NA,TRBV6-5,NA,TRBJ2-3,CASSRQGTDTQYF,TGTGCCAGCAGTCGTCAGGGCACAGATACGCAGTATTTT
NA,TRBV7-3,NA,TRBJ1-1,CASSLGTNTEAFF,TGTGCCAGCAGCTTAGGGACCAACACTGAAGCTTTCTTT
NA,TRBV18,NA,TRBJ2-7,CASSPNRPGLVGNGLNEQYF,TGTGCCAGCTCACCTAATCGGCCGGGGTTAGTGGGAAATGGACTAAACGAGCAGTACTTC
NA,TRBV5-1,NA,TRBJ2-5,CASSLFWAETQYF,TGCGCCAGCAGCTTGTTTTGGGCCGAGACCCAGTACTTC
TRBD1,TRBV9,NA,TRBJ1-2,CASSVVGQDNGYTF,TGTGCCAGCAGCGTAGTAGGACAGGATAATGGCTACACCTTC
NA,TRBV6-5,NA,TRBJ1-4,CATRRDLNEKLFF,TGTGCCACCCGCCGGGACCTTAATGAAAAACTGTTTTTT
TRBD1,TRBV7-9,NA,TRBJ1-1,CASSLSPGQKMAFF,TGTGCCAGCAGCTTGTCCCCGGGACAGAAAATGGCTTTCTTT